A single sample gave rise to the 2 T cell receptor beta chains below, sequenced in a study of blood T cell repertoires in COVID-19. TCRdb's copy holds only in-frame clones and misses some; the assay was immunoSEQ multiplex PCR. Of about 54,000 clones in the sample, 91% are singletons; the top ten hold about 7%. Sequencing was performed on peripheral blood. Source of these receptors: a woman between 55 and 75 years old with active or convalescent COVID-19.

The chain joins TRBV4-2 to TRBJ2-4; D gene uncertain. The germline CDR1 and CDR2 sequences are LGHNA and YNFKEQ. This CDR3 has 13 amino acids. Trimming removed 2 bases from V and 5 bases from J, with 7 bases in between. Here the CDR3 reads CASSQSLQNIQYF. The CDR3 region has the DNA TGTGCCAGCAGCCAAAGCCTCCAAAACATTCAGTACTTC.

As DNA, the CDR3 is TGTGCCAGCGGCACCTTAAATTCACCCCTCCACTTT. The encoded protein is CASGTLNSPLHF. This chain connects TRBV28 to TRBJ1-6; D not certain. The CDR3 covers 12 residues. The germline CDR1 and CDR2 sequences are MDHEN and SYDVKM. Trimming stripped 8 bases from V and 7 bases from J, with 9 bases between.